A single sample is the source of the 24 T cell receptor beta chains below, sequenced in a study of shared clonotypes between healthy human individuals. The protocol was immunoSEQ multiplex PCR, while the TCRdb copy is restricted to in-frame clones and leaves out a portion. This sample has around 440,000 clones, with around 77% found just once. The sequenced material came from PBMCs. The receptors here all came from a woman aged 40 to 50 in good health. Some clones in this sample may be carry-over from other donors' samples.

The chain carries TRBV25-1 and TRBJ2-1; D is uncertain. CDR1 and CDR2 from the germline V gene are MGHDK and SYGVNS. This CDR3 comprises 14 residues. Trimming removed 7 bases from V and 7 bases from J, with 17 bases in between. The CDR3 spells CASTRNYPTNEQFF. The DNA for the CDR3 is TGTGCCAGCACCCGGAACTACCCTACGAATGAGCAGTTCTTC.

The chain has TRBV5-1 and TRBJ2-1, with 11 bases matching TRBD2. Germline CDR1 and CDR2: SGHRS and YFSETQ. V was clipped by 4 bases and J by 4 bases; unmatched bases: 1. The CDR3 extends over 14 amino acids. The CDR3 loop reads CASSTSGGYNEQFF. For the CDR3, the DNA is TGCGCCAGCAGCACTAGCGGGGGTTACAATGAGCAGTTCTTC.

The J gene is TRBJ2-7, the V gene TRBV5-4; 14 nucleotides line up with TRBD2. The J segment lost 7 bases and the V segment lost 3 bases, leaving 6 bases of the junction unmatched. Per the germline V gene, CDR1 is SGHNT and CDR2 is YYREEE (reference sequence). There are 15 residues in the CDR3. The CDR3 loop is CASSSTTSGRGEQYF. In DNA, the CDR3 is TGTGCCAGCAGCTCAACGACTAGCGGGAGGGGTGAGCAGTACTTC.

This chain connects TRBV10-2 to TRBJ2-2; D ambiguous. In germline, CDR1 is WSHSY, CDR2 SAAADI. The CDR3 contains 11 residues. V lost 6 bases and J 6 bases, leaving 5 bases between the germline ends. CDR3 protein: CASRGAGELFF. The CDR3 DNA sequence: TGCGCCAGCAGGGGCGCCGGGGAGCTGTTTTTT.

The genes are TRBV7-6 and TRBJ1-2; D gene uncertain. There are 14 residues in the CDR3. The germline V gene has CDR1 SGHVS and CDR2 FNYEAQ. V was trimmed by 5 bases and J by 8 bases, leaving 18 bases between them. Here the CDR3 DNA reads TGTGCCAGCAGCGCAACTAGTCCCGGTTCGGGCTACACCTTC. Encoded protein: CASSATSPGSGYTF.

The rearrangement links TRBV7-8 to TRBJ2-7; the D is unclear. Germline CDR1 is SGHVS and CDR2 is FQNEAQ. The CDR3 covers 13 residues. With 5 bases removed from V and 9 bases from J, the gap between germline ends came to 17 bases. CDR3 loop: CASSLTGYKSQYF. Here the CDR3 DNA reads TGTGCCAGCAGCCTTACTGGCTATAAGTCGCAGTACTTC. The variable domain in full, with the rest retrieved from reference TRBV7-8 and TRBJ2-7, is GAGVSQSPRYKVAKRGQDVALRCDPISGHVSLFWYQQALGQGPEFLTYFQNEAQLDKSGLPSDRFFAERPEGSVSTLKIQRTQQEDSAVYLCASSLTGYKSQYFGPGTRLTVT.

Concerning this clone itself: With only one base between it and a far larger clone, this is likely a read error. This sample includes further DNA sequences coding for the same CDR3. The V and J genes are TRBV30 and TRBJ2-2, with a tentative D call TRBD2 (8 bases). Looked up from germline, CDR1 is GTSNPN and CDR2 is SVGIG (reference sequence). This CDR3 spans 20 amino acids. In DNA form, the CDR3 reads TGTGCCTGGACCATGCGGGGGAAACTAGCGGAGCCGCTGAACACAGGGGAGCTGTTCTTT. Translated: CAWTMRGKLAEPLNTGELFF.

The chain links TRBV7-3 to TRBJ2-3; D is perhaps TRBD2 (7 bases). V was shortened by 2 bases and J by 2 bases, with 14 bases between the two germline ends. CDR3 size: 16 residues. Germline V lookup: CDR1 SGHTA, CDR2 FQGTGA. The CDR3 DNA reads TGTGCCAGCAGCTTAGGGGGGGCAATCCCCACAGATACGCAGTATTTT. Translating gives CASSLGGAIPTDTQYF.

The chain joins TRBV4-1 to TRBJ2-1, with D perhaps assigned TRBD1 or TRBD2 (6 bases each). The CDR3 covers 18 residues. The V and J ends lost 2 bases and 0 bases respectively, with 17 bases between them. Germline V gene lookup returns CDR1 MGHRA and CDR2 YSYEKL. In DNA, the CDR3 is TGCGCCAGCAGCCAACTACAGGGAGGCGATCGCTCCTACAATGAGCAGTTCTTC. Its translation: CASSQLQGGDRSYNEQFF.

This chain links TRBV29-1 with TRBJ2-1; D tentatively fits TRBD1 or TRBD2 (7 bases each). This CDR3 contains 16 residues. Trimming removed 0 bases from V and 7 bases from J, with 19 bases in between. In germline, CDR1 is SQVTM, CDR2 ANQGSEA. The CDR3 is CSVEDRPYRGGNEQFF. The DNA for the CDR3 is TGCAGCGTTGAAGATCGTCCGTACAGGGGAGGGAATGAGCAGTTCTTC.

V gene TRBV7-2 combines with J gene TRBJ2-3; D is unresolved. CDR1 and CDR2 (germline): SGHTA, FQGNSA. The CDR3 is 14 residues long. V lost 5 bases, J lost 6 bases, and 15 bases lay in between. The CDR3 region has the DNA TGTGCCAGCAGCCCTCGGCCTAGTCCCGATACGCAGTATTTT. Translated: CASSPRPSPDTQYF.

About this clone: A much larger clone sits a single nucleotide away, making a read error possible. Other DNA sequences in the same sample also yield this CDR3. The V call is TRBV7-9, the J call TRBJ2-7; perhaps D is TRBD1 or TRBD2 (5 bases each). The length of the CDR3 is 15 residues. CDR1 is SEHNR and CDR2 is FQNEAQ in the germline V gene (reference sequence). The CDR3 here is CASSSPGAYSYEQYF. The CDR3 DNA sequence: TGTGCTAGCAGCTCACCCGGGGCGTACTCCTACGAGCAGTACTTC.

This clone was detected a few times. The chain links TRBV5-1 to TRBJ1-2; D unresolved. Trimming removed 3 bases from V and 5 bases from J, with 8 bases in between. CDR1 is SGHRS and CDR2 is YFSETQ in the germline V gene. This CDR3 is 12 amino acids long. In nucleotides, the CDR3 is TGCGCCAGCAGCTGGAGAGATTATGGCTACACCTTC. Its translation: CASSWRDYGYTF. Filled out from reference TRBV5-1 and TRBJ1-2, the complete variable domain reads KAGVTQTPRYLIKTRGQQVTLSCSPISGHRSVSWYQQTPGQGLQFLFEYFSETQRNKGNFPGRFSGRQFSNSRSEMNVSTLELGDSALYLCASSWRDYGYTFGSGTRLTVV.

Comment on this clone: Given a far larger clone just one base away, this is likely a sequencing read error. This chain uses TRBV9 with TRBJ2-7, with 7 bases lining up with TRBD1. J lost 6 bases, V lost 3 bases, and 12 bases had no gene match. Germline V gives CDR1 SGDLS, CDR2 YYNGEE. The CDR3 is 15 residues long. The CDR3 reads CASSAAGGSSSEQYF. CDR3 nucleotides: TGTGCCAGCAGCGCCGCAGGGGGTTCTTCGAGCGAGCAGTACTTC.

The chain couples TRBV7-9 to TRBJ2-1, with 10 bases fitting TRBD2. V was clipped by 3 bases and J by 7 bases; unmatched bases: 6. Germline CDR1 and CDR2: SEHNR and FQNEAQ (reference sequence). The CDR3 totals 15 residues. CDR3 nucleotides: TGTGCCAGCAGCTTTACTAGCGGGGTGGGGAATGAGCAGTTCTTC. Translated: CASSFTSGVGNEQFF.

In DNA, the CDR3 is TGTGCCAGCAGCGCCCGGACAGGGGCGAGCAATCAGCCCCAGCATTTT. Translated, it gives CASSARTGASNQPQHF. This rearrangement joins TRBV7-2 to TRBJ1-5; 9 nucleotides align to TRBD1. The CDR3 contains 16 residues. In germline, CDR1 is SGHTA, CDR2 FQGNSA. Trimming removed 5 bases from V and 1 base from J; junction bases left unmatched: 6.

The rearrangement joins TRBV4-1 to TRBJ1-1; D is unresolved. The CDR3 runs 13 residues. Looked up from germline, CDR1 is MGHRA and CDR2 is YSYEKL. Trimming took 0 bases from V and 3 from J, leaving 5 bases between them. The CDR3 reads CASSQERDTEAFF. CDR3 in DNA: TGCGCCAGCAGCCAAGAGAGGGACACTGAAGCTTTCTTT.

Comments on this clone: A much larger clone lies one base from this, so it may be a read error. The CDR3 bases are TGCGCCAGCAGCTTATTACGGGCAGGGCAAAATGAAAAACTGCTTTTT. This encodes CASSLLRAGQNEKLLF. This chain links TRBV5-1 with TRBJ1-4, with TRBD1 as a possible D gene (5 bases). The CDR3 has 16 residues. The germline CDR1 and CDR2 sequences are SGHRS and YFSETQ. The whole variable domain, filled in from reference TRBV5-1 and TRBJ1-4, reads KAGVTQTPRYLIKTRGQQVTLSCSPISGHRSVSWYQQTPGQGLQFLFEYFSETQRNKGNFPGRFSGRQFSNSRSEMNVSTLELGDSALYLCASSLLRAGQNEKLLFGSGTQLSVL.

This clone was counted only a few times. The chain has TRBV28 and TRBJ1-1; no clear D gene. This CDR3 contains 12 residues. The V end was cut by 6 bases, the J end by 4 bases, with 9 bases between. Per germline, CDR1 MDHEN and CDR2 SYDVKM. CDR3 loop: CASSAQLTEAFF. The DNA for the CDR3 is TGTGCCAGCAGCGCCCAACTCACTGAAGCTTTCTTT.

This clone was detected only a few times. The genes are TRBV6-6 and TRBJ2-7, with D possibly matching TRBD1 (7 bases). Germline CDR1 and CDR2: MNHNY and SVGAGI (reference sequence). Deletions cut 5 bases from V and 6 bases from J, with 17 bases between. This CDR3 spans 14 amino acids. The CDR3 DNA sequence: TGTGCCAGCAGTCCAGGGGGGAGTGTCGGCGAGCAGTACTTC. Translating it yields CASSPGGSVGEQYF.

This chain uses TRBV28 with TRBJ1-1; weak D call: TRBD1 (5 bases). In germline, CDR1 is MDHEN, CDR2 SYDVKM. There are 15 residues in the CDR3. Deletions cut 3 bases from V and 0 bases from J, with 11 bases between. The chain's CDR3 is CASSFAGTVNTEAFF. CDR3 nucleotide sequence: TGTGCCAGCAGTTTCGCCGGGACGGTGAACACTGAAGCTTTCTTT.

The V call is TRBV4-3, the J call TRBJ1-1, with D uncertain. This CDR3 contains 13 residues. CDR1 and CDR2 (germline): LGHNA, YSLEER. Trimming left V 0 bases short and J 0 bases short, with 2 bases between. CDR3 coding DNA: TGCGCCAGCAGCCAAGATCTGAACACTGAAGCTTTCTTT. This codes for CASSQDLNTEAFF.

The chain couples TRBV4-3 to TRBJ2-3; weak D call: TRBD1 (5 bases). This CDR3 has 18 residues. V lost 0 bases to trimming and J lost 2 bases, with 18 bases between them. CDR1 and CDR2 from the germline V gene are LGHNA and YSLEER. The DNA for the CDR3 is TGCGCCAGCAGCCAAGAGGGTTCGCGGCAGGGTTACACAGATACGCAGTATTTT. Translation: CASSQEGSRQGYTDTQYF.

This clone has only one observation. Other DNA sequences in this sample translate to the same CDR3. The chain has TRBV30 and TRBJ1-4, with 7 bases fitting TRBD1. CDR1 and CDR2 from the germline V gene are GTSNPN and SVGIG (reference sequence). V trimming: 1 base; J trimming: 7 bases; junction bases outside the gene matches: 9. The CDR3 is made up of 15 amino acids. This CDR3 is CAWSGGTATGEKLFF. The CDR3 DNA reads as TGTGCCTGGAGTGGTGGGACAGCCACCGGTGAAAAACTGTTTTTT. Full variable domain (missing parts from reference TRBV30 and TRBJ1-4): SQTIHQWPATLVQPVGSPLSLECTVEGTSNPNLYWYRQAAGRGLQLLFYSVGIGQISSEVPQNLSASRPQDRQFILSSKKLLLSDSGFYLCAWSGGTATGEKLFFGSGTQLSVL.